This TCR beta chain came from a study of PD-1 blockade in mismatch repair-deficient tumors. Germline V gene lookup returns CDR1 SGHKS and CDR2 YYEKEE (reference sequence). V lost 4 bases, J lost 8 bases, and 16 bases lay in between. This CDR3 comprises 14 residues. TCRs were sequenced from a few patients responding to pembrolizumab. The method was immunoSEQ multiplex PCR; TCRdb's version includes in-frame clones alone and lacks a portion of them. The repertoire holds 65,000 to 80,000 clones, with more than 75% as singletons. The V call is TRBV5-5, the J call TRBJ2-4, with no clear D. This clonotype was sampled from an adult with mismatch repair-deficient cancer. Sequenced material: peripheral blood, taken 2 weeks after starting pembrolizumab. The CDR3 sequence: CASSRPAGPDIQYF. DNA for the CDR3: TGTGCCAGCAGCCGACCGGCTGGTCCGGACATTCAGTACTTC.